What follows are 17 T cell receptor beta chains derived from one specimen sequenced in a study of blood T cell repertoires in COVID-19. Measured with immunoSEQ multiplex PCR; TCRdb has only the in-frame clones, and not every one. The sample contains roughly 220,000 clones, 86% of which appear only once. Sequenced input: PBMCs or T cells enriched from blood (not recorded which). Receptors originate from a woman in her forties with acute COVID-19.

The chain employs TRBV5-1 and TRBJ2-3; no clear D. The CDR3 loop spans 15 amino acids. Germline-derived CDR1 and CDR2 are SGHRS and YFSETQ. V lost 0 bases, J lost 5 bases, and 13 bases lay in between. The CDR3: CASSLVGSIQDTQYF. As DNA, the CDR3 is TGCGCCAGCAGCTTGGTTGGTAGCATCCAAGATACGCAGTATTTT.

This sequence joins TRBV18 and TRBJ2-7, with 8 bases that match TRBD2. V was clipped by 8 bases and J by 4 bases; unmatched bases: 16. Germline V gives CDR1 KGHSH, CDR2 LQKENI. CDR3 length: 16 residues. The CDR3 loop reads CASTKVAGRAPYEQYF. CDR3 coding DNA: TGTGCCAGCACTAAGGTAGCCGGGAGGGCCCCATACGAGCAGTACTTC.

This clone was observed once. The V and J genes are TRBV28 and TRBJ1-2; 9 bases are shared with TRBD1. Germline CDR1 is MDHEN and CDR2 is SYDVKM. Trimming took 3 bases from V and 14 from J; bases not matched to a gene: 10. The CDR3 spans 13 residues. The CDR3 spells CASSFVAGTGLTF. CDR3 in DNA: TGTGCCAGCAGTTTTGTGGCCGGGACAGGGTTAACCTTC.

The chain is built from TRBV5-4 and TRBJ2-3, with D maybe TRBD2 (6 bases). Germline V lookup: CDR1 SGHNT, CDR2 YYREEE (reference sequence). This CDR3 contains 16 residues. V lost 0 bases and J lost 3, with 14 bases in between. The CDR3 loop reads CASSLAGRMGTDTQYF. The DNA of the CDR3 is TGTGCCAGCAGCTTGGCCGGGAGAATGGGTACAGATACGCAGTATTTT.

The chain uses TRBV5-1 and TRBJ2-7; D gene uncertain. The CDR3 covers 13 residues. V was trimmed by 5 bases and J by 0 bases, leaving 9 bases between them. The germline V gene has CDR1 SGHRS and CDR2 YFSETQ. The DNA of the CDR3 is TGCGCCAGCAGTGGGCCAAACTCCTACGAGCAGTACTTC. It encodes CASSGPNSYEQYF.

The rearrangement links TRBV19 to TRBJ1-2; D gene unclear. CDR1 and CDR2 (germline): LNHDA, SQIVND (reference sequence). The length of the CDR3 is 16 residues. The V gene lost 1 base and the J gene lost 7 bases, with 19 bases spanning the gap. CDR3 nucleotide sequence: TGTGCCAGTAGTATAGTGTGGAACTCCCCGTCGGGTGGCTACACCTTC. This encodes CASSIVWNSPSGGYTF.

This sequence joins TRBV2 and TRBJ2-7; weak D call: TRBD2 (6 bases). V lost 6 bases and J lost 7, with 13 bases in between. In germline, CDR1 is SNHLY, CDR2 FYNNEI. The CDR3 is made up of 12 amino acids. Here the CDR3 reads CASRGRLGEQYF. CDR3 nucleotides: TGTGCCAGCAGGGGGAGGTTGGGTGAGCAGTACTTC.

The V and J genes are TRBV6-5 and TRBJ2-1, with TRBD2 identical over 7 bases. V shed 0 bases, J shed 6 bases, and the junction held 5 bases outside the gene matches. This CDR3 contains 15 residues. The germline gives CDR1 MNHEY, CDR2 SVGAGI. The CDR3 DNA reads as TGTGCCAGCAGTTACTCGACTAGCCTCGGCAATGAGCAGTTCTTC. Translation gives CASSYSTSLGNEQFF.

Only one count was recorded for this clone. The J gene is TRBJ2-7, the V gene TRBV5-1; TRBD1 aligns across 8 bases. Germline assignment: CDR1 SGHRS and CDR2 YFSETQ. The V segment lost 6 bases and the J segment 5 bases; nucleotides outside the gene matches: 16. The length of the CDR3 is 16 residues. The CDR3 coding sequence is TGCGCCAGCAACCCAGGGGGTGGACAGGGAGAGGACGAGCAGTACTTC. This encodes CASNPGGGQGEDEQYF.

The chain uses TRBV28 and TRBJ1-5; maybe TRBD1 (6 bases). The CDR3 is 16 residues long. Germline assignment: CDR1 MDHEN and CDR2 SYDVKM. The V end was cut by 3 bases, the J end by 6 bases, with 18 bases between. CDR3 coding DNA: TGTGCCAGCAGTTTCCGGGCACAGGGTGTAGGTCAGCCCCAGCATTTT. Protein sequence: CASSFRAQGVGQPQHF.

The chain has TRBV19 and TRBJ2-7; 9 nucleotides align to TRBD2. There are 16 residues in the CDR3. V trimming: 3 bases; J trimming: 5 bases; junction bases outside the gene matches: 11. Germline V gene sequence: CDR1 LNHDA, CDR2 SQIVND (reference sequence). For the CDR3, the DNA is TGTGCCAGTAGTATGGTTGGCGGGAGGGCCATCCACGAGCAGTACTTC. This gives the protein CASSMVGGRAIHEQYF.

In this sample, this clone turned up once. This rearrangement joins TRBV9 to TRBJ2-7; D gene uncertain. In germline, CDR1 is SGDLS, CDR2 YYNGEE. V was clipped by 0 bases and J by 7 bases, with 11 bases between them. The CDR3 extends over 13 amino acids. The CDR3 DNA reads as TGTGCCAGCAGCGTAGGCGTCTCCGGGGAGCAGTACTTC. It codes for CASSVGVSGEQYF.

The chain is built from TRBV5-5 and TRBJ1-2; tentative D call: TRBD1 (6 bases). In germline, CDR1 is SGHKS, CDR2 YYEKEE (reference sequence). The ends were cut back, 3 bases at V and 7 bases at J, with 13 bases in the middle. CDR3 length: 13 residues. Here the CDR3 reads CASSSRGEGGYTF. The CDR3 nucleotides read TGTGCCAGCAGCTCCAGGGGAGAGGGTGGCTACACCTTC.

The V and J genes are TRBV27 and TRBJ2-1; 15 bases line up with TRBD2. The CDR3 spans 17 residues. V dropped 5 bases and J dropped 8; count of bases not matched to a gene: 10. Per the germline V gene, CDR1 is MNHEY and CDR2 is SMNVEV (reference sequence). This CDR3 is CASSPTPGLAGGHEQFF. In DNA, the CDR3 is TGTGCCAGCAGTCCCACACCCGGACTAGCGGGAGGGCATGAGCAGTTCTTC.

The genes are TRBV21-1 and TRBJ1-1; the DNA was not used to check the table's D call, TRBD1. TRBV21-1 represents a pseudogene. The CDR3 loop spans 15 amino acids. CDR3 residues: CASSKGDQGHTEAFF. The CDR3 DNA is TGTGCCAGCAGCAAGGGAGACCAGGGACATACTGAAGCTTTCTTT.

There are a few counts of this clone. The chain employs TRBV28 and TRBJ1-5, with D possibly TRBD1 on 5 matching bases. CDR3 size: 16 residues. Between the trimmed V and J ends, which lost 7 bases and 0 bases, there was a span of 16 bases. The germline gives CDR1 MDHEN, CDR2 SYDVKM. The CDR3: CASTISVGLSNQPQHF. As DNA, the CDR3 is TGTGCCAGCACTATAAGTGTGGGGCTTAGCAATCAGCCCCAGCATTTT.

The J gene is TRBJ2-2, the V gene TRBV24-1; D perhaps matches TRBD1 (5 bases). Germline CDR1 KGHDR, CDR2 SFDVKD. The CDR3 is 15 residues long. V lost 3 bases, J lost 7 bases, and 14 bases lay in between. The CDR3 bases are TGTGCCACCAGTGATCCCGGACACTCGATCGGGGAGCTGTTTTTT. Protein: CATSDPGHSIGELFF.